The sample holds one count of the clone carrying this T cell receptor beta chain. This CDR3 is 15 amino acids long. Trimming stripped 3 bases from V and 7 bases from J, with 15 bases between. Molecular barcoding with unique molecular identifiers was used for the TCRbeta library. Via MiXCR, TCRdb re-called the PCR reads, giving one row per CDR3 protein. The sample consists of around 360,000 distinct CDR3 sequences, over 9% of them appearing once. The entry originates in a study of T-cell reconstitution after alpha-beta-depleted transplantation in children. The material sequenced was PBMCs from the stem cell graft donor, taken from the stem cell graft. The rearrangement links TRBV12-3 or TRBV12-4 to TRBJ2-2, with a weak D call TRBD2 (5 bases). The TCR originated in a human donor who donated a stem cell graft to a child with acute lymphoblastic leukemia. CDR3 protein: CASSLRWAAGGELFF. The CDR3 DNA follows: TGTGCCAGCAGTTTGCGATGGGCCGCGGGCGGGGAGCTGTTTTTT.